Below are 25 T cell receptor beta chains sequenced from a single sample in a study of technical replicates of blood from several donors. Sequencing was performed with immunoSEQ multiplex PCR; in TCRdb, only in-frame clones are kept and a portion is missing. The repertoire consists of approximately 59,000 clones, with 86% occurring once and the leading ten covering about 5%. Sequencing used PBMCs. These receptors originate from a human donor in good health. Some clones in this sample may be carry-over from other donors' samples.

The chain links TRBV19 to TRBJ2-1; D perhaps matches TRBD2 (5 bases). V shed 3 bases and J shed 0 bases, with 12 bases lying between them. Germline CDR1 and CDR2: LNHDA and SQIVND (reference sequence). CDR3 length equals 16 residues. For the CDR3, the DNA is TGTGCCAGTAGTATTCGGGGTCAAAGCTCCTACAATGAGCAGTTCTTC. This translates into CASSIRGQSSYNEQFF.

The rearrangement uses TRBV7-3 and TRBJ2-1; no reliable D call. This CDR3 has 16 amino acids. Germline values: CDR1 SGHTA, CDR2 FQGTGA. Trimming removed 1 base from V and 0 bases from J, with 10 bases in between. CDR3 bases: TGTGCCAGCAGCTTAAATCCGGAGAGCTCCTACAATGAGCAGTTCTTC. Protein product: CASSLNPESSYNEQFF.

The V call is TRBV7-3, the J call TRBJ1-2; 7 bases align to TRBD1. The ends lost 5 bases at V and 4 bases at J; junction bases unmatched: 10. This CDR3 comprises 15 residues. Germline V CDR1 and CDR2: SGHTA, FQGTGA. Here the CDR3 reads CASSDRQGPTYGYTF. CDR3 DNA: TGTGCCAGCAGCGACCGACAGGGTCCCACCTATGGCTACACCTTC.

The chain joins TRBV5-1 to TRBJ2-5; tentative D call: TRBD2 (5 bases). The CDR3 has 14 residues. V lost 6 bases and J lost 4, with 16 bases in between. Looked up from germline, CDR1 is SGHRS and CDR2 is YFSETQ. In DNA form, the CDR3 reads TGCGCCAGCACTATCGCCCCCGGAGGAGAGACCCAGTACTTC. Translated: CASTIAPGGETQYF.

J is TRBJ2-7 and V is TRBV7-9; TRBD2 matches at 16 bases. J gave up 13 bases and V 3 bases, and 6 bases lay outside the gene matches. Germline CDR1 SEHNR, CDR2 FQNEAQ (reference sequence). This CDR3 has 14 amino acids. The CDR3 DNA reads TGTGCCAGCAGCTTCGGGACTAGCGGGAGGGCCCCCTACTTC. This sequence encodes CASSFGTSGRAPYF.

The J gene is TRBJ2-7, the V gene TRBV30, with unresolved D. The germline V and J ends were trimmed by 1 base and 5 bases, with 6 bases remaining between them. This CDR3 is built from 11 residues. Germline CDR1 reads GTSNPN; CDR2 reads SVGIG (reference sequence). The CDR3 reads CAWSGQNEQYF. Here the CDR3 DNA reads TGTGCCTGGAGTGGTCAGAACGAGCAGTACTTC.

CDR3 sequence (DNA): TGTGCCAGCAGCCGAGGTGGGAGGGCAGATACGCAGTATTTT. It encodes CASSRGGRADTQYF. The genes are TRBV5-6 and TRBJ2-3; 7 nucleotides align to TRBD2. The V gene's germline CDR1 is SGHDT and CDR2 YYEEEE. J gave up 4 bases and V 4 bases, and 6 bases lay outside the gene matches. This CDR3 is 14 amino acids long. Together with reference TRBV5-6 and TRBJ2-3, the CDR3 gives the full variable domain: DAGVTQSPTHLIKTRGQQVTLRCSPKSGHDTVSWYQQALGQGPQFIFQYYEEEERQRGNFPDRFSGHQFPNYSSELNVNALLLGDSALYLCASSRGGRADTQYFGPGTRLTVL.

This clone was recorded only once. The rearrangement joins TRBV30 to TRBJ2-7; the match to TRBD1 covers 8 bases. V dropped 3 bases and J dropped 5; count of bases not matched to a gene: 6. This CDR3 comprises 13 residues. CDR1 is GTSNPN, CDR2 SVGIG, per germline (reference sequence). The CDR3 coding sequence is TGTGCCTGGAGAGGAAGACAGGGGCACGAGCAGTACTTC. This sequence encodes CAWRGRQGHEQYF.

The genes are TRBV6-6 and TRBJ1-3, with TRBD1 matching over 7 bases. Germline assignment: CDR1 MNHNY and CDR2 SVGAGI (reference sequence). Trimming cost V 6 bases and J 8 bases; bases outside gene matches: 16. The CDR3 spans 16 residues. In nucleotides, the CDR3 is TGTGCCAGCAGGCCCCCCTCTGGACAGGCCTCGCACACCATATATTTT. Its translation: CASRPPSGQASHTIYF.

This clone was seen once. The chain employs TRBV30 and TRBJ2-1, with D possibly being TRBD1 (5 bases). V was shortened by 2 bases and J by 9 bases, with 11 bases between the two germline ends. Germline-derived CDR1 and CDR2 are GTSNPN and SVGIG (reference sequence). This CDR3 is built from 12 residues. The CDR3 reads CAWSRGLGEQFF. The CDR3 DNA follows: TGTGCCTGGAGTAGGGGCCTCGGTGAGCAGTTCTTC.

The chain employs TRBV7-9 and TRBJ1-2, with D maybe TRBD1 (5 bases). The V end lost 10 bases, the J end lost 4 bases, and 16 bases lay between the germline ends. This CDR3 spans 13 amino acids. Germline lookup yields CDR1 SEHNR and CDR2 FQNEAQ (reference sequence). The CDR3 sequence: CATESGVRYGYTF. The CDR3 region has the DNA TGTGCCACCGAATCGGGGGTACGCTATGGCTACACCTTC.

The CDR3 loop reads CASSFGQGGGEQYF. In DNA, the CDR3 is TGTGCCAGCAGCTTTGGACAGGGAGGTGGCGAGCAGTACTTC. This chain uses TRBV7-2 with TRBJ2-7; TRBD1 aligns across 8 bases. The CDR3 sequence is 14 residues long. Trimming removed 3 bases from V and 6 bases from J; junction bases left unmatched: 7. Germline CDR1 reads SGHTA; CDR2 reads FQGNSA.

CDR3 in DNA: TGTGCCAGCAGCGTAGTCGGGGGAGCGGCAGATACGCAGTATTTT. Translation gives CASSVVGGAADTQYF. The chain is built from TRBV9 and TRBJ2-3; D is perhaps TRBD2 (6 bases). Trimming pared 0 bases from V and 4 bases from J, leaving 12 bases between. This CDR3 comprises 15 residues. Per germline, CDR1 SGDLS and CDR2 YYNGEE.

The chain carries TRBV30 and TRBJ1-2; TRBD1 is a possible D gene (6 bases). CDR3 length: 11 residues. Deletions cut 2 bases from V and 11 bases from J, with 12 bases between. Germline CDR1 is GTSNPN and CDR2 is SVGIG (reference sequence). For the CDR3, the DNA is TGTGCCTGGAGTTCCGGGACACCATACACCTTC. This encodes CAWSSGTPYTF.

The chain combines TRBV7-2 with TRBJ2-7; TRBD2 matches 7 bases. V lost 5 bases and J lost 3; bases outside the gene matches: 7. The CDR3 length is 14 residues. CDR1 and CDR2 from the germline V gene are SGHTA and FQGNSA. CDR3 nucleotide sequence: TGTGCCAGCAGCCCCGTAGGACTAGGCTACGAGCAGTACTTC. Translation gives CASSPVGLGYEQYF.

V usage is TRBV4-3 and J usage is TRBJ2-3; 8 bases are a match to TRBD2. The CDR3 has 19 residues. Germline values: CDR1 LGHNA, CDR2 YSLEER. Unmatched junction bases numbered 17, after V lost 1 base and J lost 5 bases. The CDR3, as DNA: TGCGCCAGCAGCCAAGGAGGAGCCCTTACGGGGGGGATGAGAGATACGCAGTATTTT. Protein: CASSQGGALTGGMRDTQYF.

The rearrangement uses TRBV15 and TRBJ1-4; D may be TRBD1 (5 bases). The V and J ends lost 1 base and 4 bases respectively, with 7 bases between them. Germline V CDR1 and CDR2: LNHNV, YYDKDF (reference sequence). This CDR3 region has 14 residues. The CDR3 DNA is TGTGCCACCAGCAGAGGACAGTTTAATGAAAAACTGTTTTTT. It specifies CATSRGQFNEKLFF.

The chain joins TRBV16 to TRBJ1-1; no reliable D call. This CDR3 region has 15 residues. V lost 0 bases and J lost 3, with 11 bases in between. Germline V gene lookup returns CDR1 KGHSY and CDR2 FQNENV. The CDR3 spells CASSQSYSGDTEAFF. The CDR3, as DNA: TGTGCCAGCAGCCAATCTTACAGCGGGGACACTGAAGCTTTCTTT.

The genes are TRBV27 and TRBJ2-4; 9 positions match TRBD1. V lost 7 bases and J lost 6; bases outside the gene matches: 10. Germline lookup yields CDR1 MNHEY and CDR2 SMNVEV (reference sequence). This CDR3 contains 15 residues. The DNA of the CDR3 is TGTGCCAGCACTCCATCCGGGACAGGGCGAAACATTCAGTACTTC. Protein: CASTPSGTGRNIQYF.

The CDR3 region has the DNA TGTGCCTTGCAGACAGGGAGGACAGATACGCAGTATTTT. This sequence encodes CALQTGRTDTQYF. The rearrangement joins TRBV30 to TRBJ2-3, with D perhaps TRBD1 (7 bases). With 7 bases removed from V and 3 bases from J, the gap between germline ends came to 14 bases. CDR1 and CDR2 from the germline V gene are GTSNPN and SVGIG (reference sequence). This CDR3 is 13 amino acids long.

V usage is TRBV7-2 and J usage is TRBJ2-1, with D perhaps TRBD2 (6 bases). This CDR3 contains 14 residues. From germline, CDR1 is SGHTA and CDR2 FQGNSA. The V and J ends lost 1 base and 9 bases respectively, with 13 bases between them. In nucleotides, the CDR3 is TGTGCCAGCAGCTTAGGAAAACTAGCTGTTGAGCAGTTCTTC. Translating it yields CASSLGKLAVEQFF.

The V gene is TRBV7-9, the J gene TRBJ1-5, with D perhaps matching TRBD1 (6 bases). V was trimmed by 5 bases and J by 4 bases, leaving 9 bases between them. CDR1 is SEHNR, CDR2 FQNEAQ, per germline (reference sequence). CDR3 length: 13 amino acids. As DNA, the CDR3 is TGTGCCAGCAGCCAAACAGGGAATCAGCCCCAGCATTTT. As protein: CASSQTGNQPQHF.

V is TRBV5-1 and J is TRBJ2-1; 8 bases map to TRBD1. V shed 0 bases, J shed 5 bases, and the junction held 13 bases outside the gene matches. CDR3 length equals 18 residues. CDR1 and CDR2 (germline): SGHRS, YFSETQ. The CDR3, as DNA: TGCGCCAGCAGCTTGGAGGGGACAGGCCCGCCTCATGACAATGAGCAGTTCTTC. Its translation is CASSLEGTGPPHDNEQFF.

The chain combines TRBV7-9 with TRBJ2-3, with TRBD2 matching over 7 bases. CDR1 and CDR2 from the germline V gene are SEHNR and FQNEAQ (reference sequence). The CDR3 covers 17 residues. V lost 8 bases and J lost 8; bases outside the gene matches: 22. The CDR3 nucleotides read TGTGCCAGCCCGGGATTGCCCGCGGGAGCTCTTCAGGGTACGCAGTATTTT. It yields the protein CASPGLPAGALQGTQYF.

This chain links TRBV15 with TRBJ2-3; perhaps TRBD1 as D (6 bases). Trimming left V 0 bases short and J 1 base short, with 8 bases between. Germline assignment: CDR1 LNHNV and CDR2 YYDKDF (reference sequence). The length of the CDR3 is 15 residues. Here the CDR3 reads CATSREGAGTDTQYF. The CDR3 DNA reads as TGTGCCACCAGCAGAGAGGGGGCCGGCACAGATACGCAGTATTTT.